A selection of T cell receptor beta chains follows, all from one sample in a study of blood T cell repertoires in COVID-19. Method: immunoSEQ multiplex PCR; TCRdb's copy keeps in-frame clones and lacks some. The data hold about 270,000 clones, with roughly 84% observed a single time. Sequencing was carried out using peripheral blood. These TCRs come from a woman aged 18-29 years with acute or convalescent COVID-19. Each CDR3 is given with its conserved first and last residue. Fields, in order: clone size, V gene, D gene, J gene, CDR3 protein, CDR3 DNA. A D gene is named only where the DNA matches it firmly. Clone size appears in some rows only: once, few, many, or a class for an expanded clone.

abundance: NA
v_gene: TRBV24-1
d_gene: TRBD1
j_gene: TRBJ2-1
CDR3aa: CATGIGTGMSSYNEQFF
CDR3nt: TGTGCCACCGGAATCGGGACAGGGATGAGCTCCTACAATGAGCAGTTCTTC

abundance: NA
v_gene: TRBV13
d_gene: TRBD1
j_gene: TRBJ2-7
CDR3aa: CASSATGQKTYEQYF
CDR3nt: TGTGCCAGCAGCGCGACAGGGCAGAAGACCTACGAGCAGTACTTC

abundance: NA
v_gene: TRBV7-2
d_gene: NA
j_gene: TRBJ2-3
CDR3aa: CASSARLVLSTDTQYF
CDR3nt: TGTGCCAGCAGCGCTAGACTAGTGCTTAGCACAGATACGCAGTATTTT

abundance: NA
v_gene: TRBV6-6
d_gene: NA
j_gene: TRBJ2-7
CDR3aa: CASLGDGSYEQYF
CDR3nt: TGTGCCAGCTTAGGAGACGGATCCTACGAGCAGTACTTC

abundance: NA
v_gene: TRBV15
d_gene: TRBD2
j_gene: TRBJ2-2
CDR3aa: CATSRAGLAARGTGELFF
CDR3nt: TGTGCCACCAGCAGAGCCGGACTAGCGGCCCGAGGCACCGGGGAGCTGTTTTTT

abundance: NA
v_gene: TRBV7-9
d_gene: NA
j_gene: TRBJ1-5
CDR3aa: CASSLAAGSNQPQHF
CDR3nt: TGTGCCAGCAGCTTAGCTGCCGGGAGCAATCAGCCCCAGCATTTT

abundance: once
v_gene: TRBV29-1
d_gene: TRBD1
j_gene: TRBJ1-2
CDR3aa: CSAPSGTGNGYTF
CDR3nt: TGCAGCGCACCATCCGGGACAGGAAATGGCTACACCTTC

abundance: NA
v_gene: TRBV24-1
d_gene: NA
j_gene: TRBJ2-6
CDR3aa: CATTSHTPYSGANVLTF
CDR3nt: TGTGCCACCACCTCCCACACCCCGTACTCTGGGGCCAACGTCCTGACTTTC

abundance: NA
v_gene: TRBV10-3
d_gene: NA
j_gene: TRBJ1-2
CDR3aa: CAISEHGYGYTF
CDR3nt: TGTGCCATCAGTGAACACGGGTATGGCTACACCTTC

abundance: NA
v_gene: TRBV20-1
d_gene: NA
j_gene: TRBJ2-1
CDR3aa: CSARGGREQFF
CDR3nt: TGCAGTGCTAGGGGGGGTCGTGAGCAGTTCTTC

abundance: NA
v_gene: TRBV5-8
d_gene: TRBD2
j_gene: TRBJ2-7
CDR3aa: CASSSRGTYHEQYF
CDR3nt: TGTGCCAGCAGCTCGCGGGGGACCTATCACGAGCAGTACTTC

abundance: few
v_gene: TRBV23-1
d_gene: NA
j_gene: TRBJ2-1
CDR3aa: CASSPGGTQGTEQFF
CDR3nt: TGCGCCAGCAGCCCCGGCGGGACCCAAGGTACTGAGCAGTTCTTC

abundance: NA
v_gene: TRBV5-5
d_gene: TRBD1
j_gene: TRBJ1-1
CDR3aa: CASSGHRGDTEAFF
CDR3nt: TGTGCCAGCAGCGGGCACAGGGGAGACACTGAAGCTTTCTTT

abundance: NA
v_gene: TRBV28
d_gene: NA
j_gene: TRBJ1-5
CDR3aa: CASSLRDSNQPQHF
CDR3nt: TGTGCCAGCAGTTTACGGGATAGCAATCAGCCCCAGCATTTT

abundance: NA
v_gene: TRBV10-3
d_gene: NA
j_gene: TRBJ1-1
CDR3aa: CATRASTEAFF
CDR3nt: TGTGCCACCAGAGCCTCGACTGAAGCTTTCTTT

abundance: few
v_gene: TRBV6-6
d_gene: TRBD1
j_gene: TRBJ1-5
CDR3aa: CASSGSGQGDIGNQPQHF
CDR3nt: TGTGCCAGCAGTGGATCGGGACAGGGGGACATTGGCAATCAGCCCCAGCATTTT

abundance: once
v_gene: TRBV4-3
d_gene: TRBD1
j_gene: TRBJ2-1
CDR3aa: CASSHGQGRDEQFF
CDR3nt: TGCGCCAGCAGCCATGGACAGGGGAGGGATGAGCAGTTCTTC

abundance: NA
v_gene: TRBV2
d_gene: TRBD2
j_gene: TRBJ2-7
CDR3aa: CASSEQRDSYEQYF
CDR3nt: TGTGCCAGCAGTGAACAGCGGGACTCCTACGAGCAGTACTTC

abundance: once
v_gene: TRBV6-5
d_gene: TRBD1
j_gene: TRBJ2-2
CDR3aa: CATLQGAANTGELFF
CDR3nt: TGTGCCACCCTACAGGGGGCGGCGAACACCGGGGAGCTGTTTTTT

abundance: few
v_gene: TRBV10-3
d_gene: TRBD1
j_gene: TRBJ1-6
CDR3aa: CAISETGGQNSPLHF
CDR3nt: TGTGCCATCAGTGAGACAGGGGGCCAGAATTCACCCCTCCACTTT

abundance: NA
v_gene: TRBV6-5
d_gene: TRBD1
j_gene: TRBJ2-7
CDR3aa: CASSLLQGALGEQYF
CDR3nt: TGTGCCAGCAGTTTGCTACAGGGGGCACTGGGCGAGCAGTACTTC

abundance: NA
v_gene: TRBV7-9
d_gene: NA
j_gene: TRBJ2-2
CDR3aa: CASSFGRTWSGELFF
CDR3nt: TGTGCCAGCAGCTTTGGCAGAACATGGTCCGGGGAGCTGTTTTTT

abundance: NA
v_gene: TRBV11-1
d_gene: NA
j_gene: TRBJ1-1
CDR3aa: CASLRAGEAFF
CDR3nt: TGTGCCAGCCTAAGGGCGGGGGAAGCTTTCTTT

abundance: NA
v_gene: TRBV28
d_gene: NA
j_gene: TRBJ1-3
CDR3aa: CASSFGAGTGNTIYF
CDR3nt: TGTGCCAGCAGTTTTGGGGCAGGGACTGGAAACACCATATATTTT

abundance: NA
v_gene: TRBV5-8
d_gene: NA
j_gene: TRBJ2-7
CDR3aa: CASSFPVEGGSSYEQYF
CDR3nt: TGTGCCAGCAGCTTTCCCGTGGAAGGGGGAAGCTCCTACGAGCAGTACTTC

abundance: NA
v_gene: TRBV15
d_gene: NA
j_gene: TRBJ2-3
CDR3aa: CATSSETFVGDTDTQYF
CDR3nt: TGTGCCACCAGCAGCGAGACCTTTGTCGGGGACACAGATACGCAGTATTTT

abundance: NA
v_gene: TRBV28
d_gene: NA
j_gene: TRBJ1-5
CDR3aa: CASGPGGMSNQPQHF
CDR3nt: TGTGCCTCTGGACCGGGGGGCATGAGCAATCAGCCCCAGCATTTT

abundance: NA
v_gene: TRBV7-6
d_gene: NA
j_gene: TRBJ1-1
CDR3aa: CASSLRTDLNTEAFF
CDR3nt: TGTGCCAGCAGCCTCCGGACAGACTTGAACACTGAAGCTTTCTTT

abundance: NA
v_gene: TRBV5-4
d_gene: NA
j_gene: TRBJ1-2
CDR3aa: CASSSSDSLYGYTF
CDR3nt: TGTGCCAGCAGCTCTTCCGACAGTCTCTATGGCTACACCTTC

abundance: NA
v_gene: TRBV10-3
d_gene: TRBD2
j_gene: TRBJ2-1
CDR3aa: CAIRGLGDNEQFF
CDR3nt: TGTGCCATCCGTGGACTAGGGGACAATGAGCAGTTCTTC

abundance: many
v_gene: TRBV18
d_gene: NA
j_gene: TRBJ2-5
CDR3aa: CASSPPHGEETQYF
CDR3nt: TGTGCCAGCTCACCACCCCACGGGGAGGAGACCCAGTACTTC

abundance: NA
v_gene: TRBV30
d_gene: TRBD2
j_gene: TRBJ2-1
CDR3aa: CAWRRPAGTSGSGEQFF
CDR3nt: TGTGCCTGGAGACGGCCCGCCGGGACTAGCGGGAGCGGTGAGCAGTTCTTC

abundance: NA
v_gene: TRBV18
d_gene: NA
j_gene: TRBJ2-1
CDR3aa: CASSPVVGLQRETNEQFF
CDR3nt: TGTGCCAGCTCACCAGTTGTAGGACTCCAGAGAGAGACTAATGAGCAGTTCTTC

abundance: NA
v_gene: TRBV7-8
d_gene: NA
j_gene: TRBJ1-1
CDR3aa: CASSFRQGRVPEAFF
CDR3nt: TGTGCCAGCAGCTTTAGGCAGGGGAGGGTTCCTGAAGCTTTCTTT

abundance: few
v_gene: TRBV30
d_gene: NA
j_gene: TRBJ1-1
CDR3aa: CAWARGSTEAFF
CDR3nt: TGTGCCTGGGCCAGGGGAAGCACTGAAGCTTTCTTT

abundance: NA
v_gene: TRBV3-1/TRBV3-2
d_gene: TRBD2
j_gene: TRBJ2-2
CDR3aa: CASSRFTSGTFTGELFF
CDR3nt: TGTGCCAGCAGTCGCTTTACTAGCGGGACGTTCACCGGGGAGCTGTTTTTT

abundance: once
v_gene: TRBV9
d_gene: TRBD2
j_gene: TRBJ2-1
CDR3aa: CASSASSGRGNEQFF
CDR3nt: TGTGCCAGCAGCGCCTCTAGCGGGAGAGGCAATGAGCAGTTCTTC

abundance: NA
v_gene: TRBV28
d_gene: NA
j_gene: TRBJ2-7
CDR3aa: CASSSEGGTYEQYF
CDR3nt: TGTGCCAGCAGTTCGGAGGGGGGGACCTACGAGCAGTACTTC

abundance: once
v_gene: TRBV18
d_gene: TRBD1
j_gene: TRBJ1-2
CDR3aa: CASSPPGTAGGYTF
CDR3nt: TGTGCCAGCTCACCACCAGGGACAGCGGGTGGCTACACCTTC

abundance: NA
v_gene: TRBV2
d_gene: TRBD1
j_gene: TRBJ2-3
CDR3aa: CASSRDRGRTDTQYF
CDR3nt: TGTGCCAGCAGTAGGGACAGGGGAAGAACAGATACGCAGTATTTT

abundance: NA
v_gene: TRBV11-3
d_gene: NA
j_gene: TRBJ2-3
CDR3aa: CASSGGLSTDTQYF
CDR3nt: TGTGCCAGCAGCGGAGGACTCTCCACAGATACGCAGTATTTT